A single sample gave rise to the 11 T cell receptor beta chains below, sequenced in a study of human T cells and chemical hapten exposure (dated by TCRdb to 2020 to 2022). Receptor amplification or capture employed RACE. The run used a NextSeq 500. Through fastp at Q25 and MiXCR, TCRdb rebuilt clones from the public reads, retaining in-frame beta chains. CDR3 protein duplicates are merged, each entry listing the most common genes and DNA. Present in this sample are fewer than 150,000 distinct CDR3 sequences, about 13% of which were seen just once. The ten largest make up 2.8% of the sample. The sample's time point label, in plain terms: pre-sensitization, week 0. According to the study, the label for this sample's treatment or condition signals: therapeutic diphenylcyclopropenone sensitization with weekly scalp DPC. The input for sequencing was whole blood, taken in connection with sensitization to the hapten diphenylcyclopropenone (DPC). Receptor source: a woman between 18 and 30 years old with alopecia areata. Some clones in this sample may be carry-over from other donors' samples.

Remarks on this clonotype: The conserved phenylalanine or tryptophan normally closing the CDR3 is absent here, so this likely arose from a read error. The chain carries TRBV4-2 and TRBJ2-3; 10 nucleotides line up with TRBD1. There are 17 residues in the CDR3. The V segment lost 4 bases and the J segment 3 bases; nucleotides outside the gene matches: 10. The germline CDR1 and CDR2 sequences are LGHNA and YNFKEQ. CDR3 residues: CASSPQGTGAGTDTQYS. For the CDR3, the DNA is TGTGCCAGCAGCCCCCAGGGGACAGGGGCCGGGACAGATACGCAGTATTCT.

This clonotype has a handful of counts. J is TRBJ2-6 and V is TRBV3-1; 11 bases align to TRBD1. CDR1 and CDR2 from the germline V gene are LGHDT and YNNKEL (reference sequence). The V and J ends lost 5 bases and 3 bases, in that order; junction bases with no gene match: 3. The CDR3 consists of 16 residues. The CDR3 spells CASSSDRGLGANVLTF. In DNA form, the CDR3 reads TGTGCCAGCAGCTCGGACAGGGGGCTTGGGGCCAACGTCCTGACTTTC.

Many counts were recorded for this clonotype. The chain is built from TRBV28 and TRBJ2-7; D call uncertain. Germline V gene lookup returns CDR1 MDHEN and CDR2 SYDVKM. CDR3 size: 12 residues. Trimming took off 5 bases at V and 3 bases at J, with 8 bases between the two ends. The CDR3 reads CASSPQHYEQYF. The CDR3 DNA is TGTGCCAGCAGTCCTCAGCACTACGAGCAGTACTTC. Filled out from reference TRBV28 and TRBJ2-7, the complete variable domain reads DVKVTQSSRYLVKRTGEKVFLECVQDMDHENMFWYRQDPGLGLRLIYFSYDVKMKEKGDIPEGYSVSREKKERFSLILESASTNQTSMYLCASSPQHYEQYFGPGTRLTVT.

This chain links TRBV28 with TRBJ2-4; D tentatively reads TRBD1 or TRBD2 (5 bases each). With 6 bases removed from V and 6 bases from J, the gap between germline ends came to 15 bases. The CDR3 covers 14 residues. The germline CDR1 and CDR2 sequences are MDHEN and SYDVKM. The CDR3 protein is CASRVPGTRNIQYF. CDR3 bases: TGTGCCAGCAGAGTACCAGGGACCCGAAACATTCAGTACTTC.

This clonotype was seen more than once but under ten times. This chain links TRBV7-2 with TRBJ1-5, with TRBD1 matching 7 bases. V lost 4 bases, J lost 0 bases, and 3 bases stayed unmatched. Germline CDR1 reads SGHTA; CDR2 reads FQGNSA. The CDR3 length is 15 residues. The CDR3 loop reads CASSSDRASNQPQHF. The DNA of the CDR3 is TGTGCCAGCAGCTCCGACAGGGCTAGCAATCAGCCCCAGCATTTT.

V and J are TRBV18 and TRBJ1-6; maybe TRBD1 (5 bases). From germline, CDR1 is KGHSH and CDR2 LQKENI. V was cut by 4 bases and J by 2 bases, with 9 bases left in between. The CDR3 contains 15 residues. The CDR3 here is CASSQGLTYNSPLHF. CDR3 coding DNA: TGTGCCAGCTCACAGGGACTGACCTATAATTCACCCCTCCACTTT.

The rearrangement joins TRBV4-2 to TRBJ2-5; D is possibly TRBD2 (5 bases). In germline, CDR1 is LGHNA, CDR2 YNFKEQ. Trimming pared 4 bases from V and 2 bases from J, leaving 8 bases between. CDR3 size: 13 residues. CDR3 in amino acids: CASSLDYQETQYF. CDR3 bases: TGTGCCAGCAGCCTAGACTATCAAGAGACCCAGTACTTC.

This clonotype was picked up many times. V is TRBV5-4 and J is TRBJ2-3; 11 nucleotides match TRBD1. This CDR3 contains 15 residues. V lost 0 bases, J lost 4 bases, and 1 base stayed unmatched. Germline V gene sequence: CDR1 SGHNT, CDR2 YYREEE (reference sequence). CDR3 amino acids: CASSLEGQGADTQYF. CDR3 coding DNA: TGTGCCAGCAGCTTGGAGGGACAGGGGGCAGATACGCAGTATTTT. Using reference TRBV5-4 and TRBJ2-3 for the parts outside the CDR3, the full variable domain is ETGVTQSPTHLIKTRGQQVTLRCSSQSGHNTVSWYQQALGQGPQFIFQYYREEENGRGNFPPRFSGLQFPNYSSELNVNALELDDSALYLCASSLEGQGADTQYFGPGTRLTVL.

The chain uses TRBV28 and TRBJ2-5, with 12 bases matching TRBD1. CDR1 MDHEN and CDR2 SYDVKM come from the germline V gene. This CDR3 region has 14 residues. Losses at the gene ends were 6 bases for V and 5 bases for J; bases not matched to a gene: 4. CDR3: CASRGTGGWETQYF. CDR3 DNA: TGTGCCAGCAGGGGGACAGGGGGCTGGGAGACCCAGTACTTC.

This clonotype turned up a few times. V gene TRBV20-1 combines with J gene TRBJ1-5, with D possibly matching TRBD1 (5 bases). CDR1 DFQATT and CDR2 SNEGSKA come from the germline V gene (reference sequence). CDR3 length: 13 residues. With 2 bases removed from V and 7 bases from J, the gap between germline ends came to 12 bases. CDR3 loop: CSARFRESQPQHF. CDR3 coding DNA: TGCAGTGCTAGATTCAGGGAGTCCCAGCCCCAGCATTTT.

This clonotype has only a few counts. The genes are TRBV6-5 and TRBJ1-5; D is unresolved. Germline CDR1 MNHEY, CDR2 SVGAGI. V was shortened by 3 bases and J by 7 bases, with 10 bases between the two germline ends. This CDR3 spans 13 amino acids. The DNA of the CDR3 is TGTGCCAGCAGTTATCGGGCGCGGCAGCCCCAGCATTTT. Protein sequence: CASSYRARQPQHF.